This is a list of T cell receptor beta chains from one sample in a study of beta chain features in type 1 diabetes. Clones were sequenced by immunoSEQ multiplex PCR, and TCRdb holds only the in-frame ones, with some missing. The sample consists of 630,000 or so clones, 11% to 15% of them appearing once. The specimen sequenced was naive CD4+ T cells from blood. Receptor source: a young man with type 1 diabetes. CDR3s include the opening cysteine and the closing phenylalanine or tryptophan. A D gene is named only where the DNA matches it firmly. Some rows have no size entry. The others give once, few or many, or a class for an expanded clone.

V gene	clone size	J gene	D gene	CDR3 protein	CDR3 DNA
TRBV7-9	few	TRBJ2-1	.	CASSLLGKWNEQFF	TGTGCCAGCAGCTTACTAGGGAAGTGGAATGAGCAGTTCTTC
TRBV30	.	TRBJ1-1	.	CAWSVNTEAFF	TGTGCCTGGAGTGTGAACACTGAAGCTTTCTTT
TRBV20-1	.	TRBJ1-5	.	CSARSNQPQHF	TGCAGTGCTAGGAGCAATCAGCCCCAGCATTTT
TRBV20-1	few	TRBJ1-1	.	CSAPGTVEAFF	TGCAGTGCTCCCGGGACCGTGGAAGCTTTCTTT
TRBV30	.	TRBJ2-2	.	CAWSQNTGELFF	TGTGCCTGGAGTCAGAACACCGGGGAGCTGTTTTTT
TRBV7-3	few	TRBJ2-2	TRBD2	CASSPSGGGTGELFF	TGTGCCAGCAGCCCCAGCGGGGGAGGCACCGGGGAGCTGTTTTTT
TRBV29-1	few	TRBJ2-1	TRBD2	CSVLSGTYNEQFF	TGCAGCGTACTTAGCGGGACCTACAATGAGCAGTTCTTC
TRBV29-1	few	TRBJ2-3	TRBD1	CSASGGVNPDTQYF	TGCAGCGCCTCAGGGGGCGTAAATCCAGATACGCAGTATTTT
TRBV14	many	TRBJ2-3	.	CASSQDFTDTQYF	TGTGCCAGCAGCCAAGATTTTACAGATACGCAGTATTTT
TRBV2	.	TRBJ2-3	TRBD1	CAFQRGQGINTQYF	TGTGCCTTTCAGCGGGGACAGGGGATTAATACGCAGTATTTT
TRBV18	few	TRBJ2-7	.	CASSPGHLRNEQYF	TGTGCCAGCTCACCGGGACACCTTCGGAACGAGCAGTACTTC
TRBV2	.	TRBJ1-2	.	CASSLTRQANYGYTF	TGTGCCAGCAGCCTAACTCGACAGGCAAACTATGGCTACACCTTC
TRBV5-1	few	TRBJ2-1	.	CASSLGGISYNEQFF	TGCGCCAGCAGCTTAGGAGGGATCTCCTACAATGAGCAGTTCTTC
TRBV20-1	.	TRBJ2-3	.	CSASGRRTQYF	TGCAGTGCTAGTGGCCGGAGGACGCAGTATTTT
TRBV9	.	TRBJ2-6	.	CASKTGVSAGANVLTF	TGTGCCAGCAAGACAGGCGTTAGCGCTGGGGCCAACGTCCTGACTTTC
TRBV11-2	few	TRBJ2-7	.	CASSLISGYEQYF	TGTGCCAGCAGCTTAATCTCGGGCTACGAGCAGTACTTC
TRBV7-9	few	TRBJ1-1	.	CASSSGPMNTEAFF	TGTGCCAGCAGCTCGGGACCCATGAACACTGAAGCTTTCTTT
TRBV7-6	.	TRBJ1-1	.	CATTRGDTEAFF	TGTGCCACCACGAGGGGGGACACTGAAGCTTTCTTT
TRBV7-2	.	TRBJ2-7	.	CASSLDPSVGEQYF	TGTGCCAGCAGCTTAGACCCCTCGGTAGGGGAGCAGTACTTC
TRBV30	.	TRBJ1-1	TRBD1	CAWSVTGGNTEAFF	TGTGCCTGGAGTGTAACAGGGGGGAACACTGAAGCTTTCTTT
TRBV7-9	.	TRBJ1-3	.	CASSVGARNTIYF	TGTGCCAGCAGTGTAGGGGCCCGAAACACCATATATTTT
TRBV18	few	TRBJ2-1	TRBD2	CASSPRAGVGDEQFF	TGTGCCAGCTCACCAAGAGCGGGGGTGGGCGATGAGCAGTTCTTC
TRBV25-1	few	TRBJ2-5	.	CASSEHRVWETQYF	TGTGCCAGCAGTGAGCATCGGGTATGGGAGACCCAGTACTTC
TRBV29-1	.	TRBJ2-5	TRBD2	CSVGREKETQYF	TGCAGCGTGGGGAGGGAAAAAGAGACCCAGTACTTC
TRBV13	few	TRBJ2-7	.	CASSPAYTSEQYF	TGTGCCAGCAGTCCTGCCTACACCTCCGAGCAGTACTTC
TRBV6-5	few	TRBJ2-7	TRBD2	CASSYGTSGTYEQYF	TGTGCCAGCAGTTATGGGACTAGCGGTACCTACGAGCAGTACTTC
TRBV7-9	few	TRBJ1-5	.	CASSSDVNQPQHF	TGTGCCAGCAGCTCCGACGTCAATCAGCCCCAGCATTTT
TRBV14	few	TRBJ1-2	.	CASSHATIYGYTF	TGTGCCAGCAGCCATGCCACCATCTATGGCTACACCTTC
TRBV27	few	TRBJ1-5	.	CAIRGFGRSLNQPQHF	TGTGCCATCAGAGGTTTTGGGAGATCCCTCAATCAGCCCCAGCATTTT
TRBV2	few	TRBJ2-7	TRBD2	CASSRSGRLDEQYF	TGTGCCAGCAGTCGCAGCGGGAGACTAGATGAGCAGTACTTC
TRBV7-2	.	TRBJ2-6	.	CASSPQTSLSGANVLTF	TGTGCCAGCAGTCCGCAGACCAGTCTCTCTGGGGCCAACGTCCTGACTTTC
TRBV30	.	TRBJ2-7	.	CAWSVLGSEQYF	TGTGCCTGGAGTGTACTAGGGTCCGAGCAGTACTTC
TRBV10-1	few	TRBJ2-1	.	CASSDGGALVEQFF	TGCGCCAGCAGTGACGGGGGAGCCCTCGTTGAGCAGTTCTTC
TRBV11-1	once	TRBJ2-3	TRBD2	CASSLMDPASGINTQYF	TGTGCCAGCAGCTTAATGGACCCCGCTAGCGGGATAAATACGCAGTATTTT
TRBV4-1	few	TRBJ2-3	.	CASSPELRGTDTQYF	TGCGCCAGCAGTCCAGAACTTAGGGGGACAGATACGCAGTATTTT
TRBV20-1	few	TRBJ1-4	.	CSARGNEKLFF	TGCAGTGCTAGAGGAAATGAAAAACTGTTTTTT
TRBV30	few	TRBJ2-7	.	CAWSEAVYEQYF	TGTGCCTGGAGTGAGGCAGTTTACGAGCAGTACTTC
TRBV5-1	few	TRBJ2-7	.	CASSPRGQGKSYEQYF	TGCGCCAGCAGCCCCCGGGGTCAGGGGAAATCCTACGAGCAGTACTTC
TRBV25-1	few	TRBJ1-2	.	CASSGQVGGIHTF	TGTGCCAGCAGTGGACAGGTCGGCGGGATCCACACCTTC
TRBV7-2	few	TRBJ1-4	TRBD1	CASSPQGGEKLFF	TGTGCCAGCAGCCCCCAGGGGGGTGAAAAACTGTTTTTT
TRBV15	few	TRBJ1-2	TRBD1	CATSRDRQGYGYTF	TGTGCCACCAGCAGAGATAGACAGGGCTATGGCTACACCTTC
TRBV7-9	few	TRBJ2-2	TRBD1	CASSLPGQGANTGELFF	TGTGCCAGCAGCTTACCGGGACAGGGCGCGAACACCGGGGAGCTGTTTTTT